This T cell receptor beta chain was obtained from a study of PD-1 blockade in classical Hodgkin lymphoma. Every patient experienced relapse after autologous stem cell transplantation, and brentuximab vedotin exposure varied. The repertoire was sequenced with immunoSEQ multiplex PCR; TCRdb's copy has only in-frame clones and lacks some. The top ten hold 15% of the sample, which has tens of thousands of clones, approximately 90% seen once. On this clone itself: Its antigen is unknown.

Study findings and constraints: Healthy donors reportedly exceeded newly diagnosed patients in baseline TCR diversity. Nivolumab starters within 1 year of ASCT were excluded.

The sequencing here drew on peripheral blood mononuclear cells (PBMCs), taken at baseline. The receptor was isolated from a human donor with classical Hodgkin lymphoma.

CDR3 in amino acids: CASSIARQGLVGYTF. The CDR3 DNA sequence: TGTGCCAGTAGTATCGCTCGACAGGGATTGGTAGGCTACACCTTC. The V gene is TRBV19, the J gene TRBJ1-2; 7 bases align to TRBD1. V lost 3 bases to trimming and J lost 8 bases; unmatched junction nucleotides: 12. Germline CDR1 is LNHDA and CDR2 is SQIVND (reference sequence). The CDR3 sequence is 15 residues long. The complete variable domain, with remaining parts taken from reference TRBV19 and TRBJ1-2, reads DGGITQSPKYLFRKEGQNVTLSCEQNLNHDAMYWYRQDPGQGLRLIYYSQIVNDFQKGDIAEGYSVSREKKESFPLTVTSAQKNPTAFYLCASSIARQGLVGYTFGSGTRLTVV.